The rows below give T cell receptor beta chains drawn from one sample of a study of T cells after yellow fever vaccination. TCRdb itself ran the 5' RACE reads through MiXCR, one entry per CDR3 protein. The sample shows roughly 330,000 distinct CDR3 sequences, roughly 4.3% of them seen only once. The sequencing used PBMCs, collected 5 days after the yellow fever booster vaccination. These receptors came from a man aged 18 to 29 who received the YFV17D yellow fever vaccine. Each CDR3 is given with its conserved first and last residue. The D gene is left open where the match is weak. Rows give clone size only sometimes, using once, few, many, or a class for an expanded clone.

NA	TRBV20-1	TRBJ1-4	NA	CSASGGANEKLFF	TGCAGTGCTAGTGGAGGGGCTAATGAAAAACTGTTTTTT
TRBD2	TRBV20-1	TRBJ2-5	many	CSAGATSGVKETQYF	TGCAGTGCCGGCGCTACTAGCGGGGTCAAAGAGACCCAGTACTTC
NA	TRBV20-1	TRBJ1-6	NA	CSARPHGGRRSSPLHF	TGCAGTGCTCGACCACATGGGGGTCGGAGGAGCTCACCCCTCCACTTT
TRBD1	TRBV29-1	TRBJ2-7	NA	CSVGQTYEQYF	TGCAGCGTGGGACAGACCTACGAGCAGTACTTC
TRBD2	TRBV7-6	TRBJ2-2	NA	CASSLSLRGGLGELFF	TGTGCCAGCAGCTTATCCTTGCGGGGGGGCCTCGGGGAGCTGTTTTTT
NA	TRBV7-2	TRBJ1-1	many	CASSWLGGNTEAFF	TGTGCCAGCAGCTGGCTAGGGGGGAACACTGAAGCTTTCTTT
TRBD1	TRBV2	TRBJ2-5	NA	CATGQAQETQYF	TGTGCCACCGGACAGGCTCAAGAGACCCAGTACTTC
TRBD1	TRBV5-1	TRBJ2-7	NA	CASSSGTGYMIGYEQYF	TGCGCCAGCAGCTCCGGGACAGGGTATATGATCGGCTACGAGCAGTACTTC
NA	TRBV21-1	TRBJ1-2	few	CASSLPLGGDYGYTF	TGTGCCAGCAGCTTACCTCTGGGGGGGGACTATGGCTACACCTTC
NA	TRBV19	TRBJ1-2	NA	CASSPRLGGYTF	TGTGCCAGTAGTCCACGGCTGGGTGGCTACACCTTC
TRBD1	TRBV7-2	TRBJ2-3	many	CASRAGDRGRVDTQYF	TGTGCCAGCCGAGCGGGGGACAGGGGGCGTGTAGATACGCAGTATTTT
TRBD1	TRBV5-1	TRBJ2-7	NA	CASSLDDRVELGEQYF	TGCGCCAGCAGCTTGGACGACAGGGTTGAACTCGGCGAGCAGTACTTC
NA	TRBV7-9	TRBJ2-1	few	CASGTGRTPSEQFF	TGTGCCAGCGGGACGGGACGGACCCCAAGCGAGCAGTTCTTC
TRBD1	TRBV5-5	TRBJ2-7	NA	CASSLAGTGQVHEQYF	TGTGCCAGCAGCTTGGCCGGGACAGGGCAAGTCCACGAGCAGTACTTC
NA	TRBV15	TRBJ2-2	NA	CATSSSRQFTGELFF	TGTGCCACCTCCAGTTCCCGGCAGTTCACCGGGGAGCTGTTTTTT
NA	TRBV18	TRBJ2-3	many	CASSGRDADTQYF	TGTGCCAGCTCAGGTAGGGACGCAGATACGCAGTATTTT
NA	TRBV30	TRBJ2-5	few	CAWRPPGRETQYF	TGTGCCTGGAGGCCCCCGGGGCGGGAGACCCAGTACTTC
NA	TRBV7-9	TRBJ1-1	many	CASSQTRRDTEAFF	TGTGCCAGCAGCCAAACCAGGAGGGACACTGAAGCTTTCTTT
TRBD1	TRBV4-3	TRBJ1-2	NA	CASSLNLGTGENGYTF	TGCGCCAGCAGCTTAAATCTCGGGACAGGGGAAAATGGCTACACCTTC
NA	TRBV20-1	TRBJ1-6	many	CSARVRTGANSPLHF	TGCAGTGCTAGAGTCAGAACAGGAGCGAATTCACCCCTCCACTTT
NA	TRBV4-2	TRBJ1-3	NA	CASSQDERNTIYF	TGTGCCAGCAGCCAAGATGAGAGAAACACCATATATTTT
NA	TRBV24-1	TRBJ2-2	NA	CATSDNRGSGELFF	TGTGCCACCAGTGATAATAGGGGATCCGGGGAGCTGTTTTTT
NA	TRBV4-3	TRBJ2-2	many	CASSQVGGPNTGELFF	TGCGCCAGCAGCCAAGTTGGGGGACCTAACACCGGGGAGCTGTTTTTT
NA	TRBV6-1	TRBJ2-5	few	CASSDGGTTQETQYF	TGTGCCAGCAGTGATGGCGGCACCACTCAAGAGACCCAGTACTTC
NA	TRBV9	TRBJ2-3	many	CASSVGPQGGDTQYF	TGTGCCAGCAGCGTCGGGCCCCAAGGCGGAGATACGCAGTATTTT
TRBD1	TRBV19	TRBJ1-1	NA	CAGVQGIFRDTEAFF	TGTGCCGGAGTACAGGGGATTTTTAGGGACACTGAAGCTTTCTTT
NA	TRBV4-2	TRBJ2-3	NA	CASSPLRALLDTDTQYF	TGTGCCAGCAGCCCGCTTCGAGCTCTCTTAGACACAGATACGCAGTATTTT
NA	TRBV20-1	TRBJ1-2	few	CSASRGASINYGYTF	TGCAGTGCTAGCAGGGGCGCTAGTATTAACTATGGCTACACCTTC
NA	TRBV18	TRBJ1-2	few	CASSLLTDDYGYTF	TGTGCCAGCTCCCTTCTCACAGACGACTATGGCTACACCTTC
TRBD1	TRBV7-9	TRBJ1-2	NA	CASSRTGLNGYTF	TGTGCCAGCAGCCGGACAGGGTTGAATGGCTACACCTTC
NA	TRBV15	TRBJ2-5	NA	CATSTVGSQETQYF	TGTGCCACCAGCACGGTGGGCAGCCAAGAGACCCAGTACTTC